This entry concerns a single T cell receptor beta chain. Its antigen is not identified. V gave up 0 bases and J gave up 2 bases, with 20 bases separating them. In germline, CDR1 is MGHRA, CDR2 YSYEKL. The CDR3 consists of 20 residues. This entry belongs to a study of cytomegalovirus exposure and HLA in healthy donors. Study overall: Counted in an early data release were 85 million or so unique TCRs from HLA-typed donors.

It was with 60 Vbeta and 13 Jbeta primers that the PCR ran. Per the original data handling: Counted up in a later analysis, unique TCR beta chains came to around 80 million, with some 11 million shared. Assay: immunoSEQ multiplex PCR; the TCRdb copy retains only in-frame clones and omits some. That table is the source of V, J and clone size, and D and trimming were worked out from the DNA. Among around 200,000 clones listed, 70% to 85% were seen once. Broader study findings: Cytomegalovirus status, reportedly, was diagnosed with high specificity and sensitivity by the classifier. 164 TCR beta chains were listed as cytomegalovirus-associated.

V usage is TRBV4-1 and J usage is TRBJ2-6; D is uncertain. Input material: PBMCs. The origin of this receptor is an older woman in good health and CMV-seropositive. CDR3 nucleotides: TGCGCCAGCAGCCAAGACGGCCTAGGAATTTCGAGACCTGGGGCCAACGTCCTGACTTTC. It yields the protein CASSQDGLGISRPGANVLTF.